The rows below give T cell receptor beta chains drawn from one sample of a study of beta chain features in type 1 diabetes. The protocol was immunoSEQ multiplex PCR, while the TCRdb copy is restricted to in-frame clones and leaves out a portion. The data show a few hundred thousand clones, approximately 16% seen once. Sequenced input: naive CD4+ T cells from blood. These receptors were taken from a man aged 30 to 39 with type 1 diabetes. Each CDR3 is given with its conserved first and last residue. A D gene is named only where the DNA matches it firmly. For some rows the clone size is stated as once, few or many, or as a class when expanded; others skip it.

>TRBV29-1|.|TRBJ2-7|TRBD2
TGCAGCGTTGTCGGTGGGCGACTAGCTTTCGAGCAGTACTTC
CSVVGGRLAFEQYF
>TRBV13|few|TRBJ2-7|.
TGTGCCAGCAGCTTAGGTGAGAGAGCTCTCTACGAGCAGTACTTC
CASSLGERALYEQYF
>TRBV27|few|TRBJ2-7|.
TGTGCCAGCAGTTCTCAGGCAGGTTCATCCTACGAGCAGTACTTC
CASSSQAGSSYEQYF
>TRBV7-2|.|TRBJ2-7|TRBD2
TGTGCCAGCAGCAAGGGACTAGCGGGATACGAGCAGTACTTC
CASSKGLAGYEQYF
>TRBV30|.|TRBJ2-5|.
TGTGCCTGGGACCTCGCCGGGTTGGAGACCCAGTACTTC
CAWDLAGLETQYF
>TRBV29-1|few|TRBJ2-5|TRBD1
TGCAGCGCTAGGGACAGGGGTTTCCAAGAGACCCAGTACTTC
CSARDRGFQETQYF
>TRBV29-1|.|TRBJ1-1|.
TGCAGCGTTGATTGGCAGTTCACTGAAGCTTTCTTT
CSVDWQFTEAFF
>TRBV28|few|TRBJ2-5|.
TGTGCCAGCAGTACAGGTCGAGAGACCCAGTACTTC
CASSTGRETQYF
>TRBV6-1|.|TRBJ2-3|TRBD2
TGTGCCAGCATAGCGGGAGGTTCGACAGATACGCAGTATTTT
CASIAGGSTDTQYF
>TRBV7-9|.|TRBJ1-1|.
TGTGCCAGCAGCCTTTATCCCCTGGGGGGGCTTGAAGCTTTCTTT
CASSLYPLGGLEAFF
>TRBV4-1|.|TRBJ2-3|TRBD2
TGCGCCAGCAGCCAACCGGGACTAGCAATTCGAGATACGCAGTATTTT
CASSQPGLAIRDTQYF
>TRBV28|.|TRBJ2-7|.
TGTGCCAGCAGTTCTGGAATTTACAGGATTAGCTCCTACGAGCAGTACTTC
CASSSGIYRISSYEQYF
>TRBV5-1|.|TRBJ1-5|.
TGCGCCAGCAGCTTATCGGACAATCAGCCCCAGCATTTT
CASSLSDNQPQHF
>TRBV29-1|few|TRBJ2-7|.
TGCAGCGTAAATCAGGGGTACTCCTACGAGCAGTACTTC
CSVNQGYSYEQYF
>TRBV4-1|few|TRBJ2-7|.
TGCGCCAGCAGCCAAGATAACGGCTACGAGCAGTACTTC
CASSQDNGYEQYF
>TRBV27|.|TRBJ1-1|.
TGTGCCAGCAGGGGCGGGAGCGTGGGTGAAGCTTTCTTT
CASRGGSVGEAFF
>TRBV29-1|.|TRBJ2-2|.
TGCAGCGGGAGGAGGGTTGGCGGGGAGCTGTTTTTT
CSGRRVGGELFF
>TRBV30|few|TRBJ2-5|TRBD2
TGTGCCTGGAGTGTACTAAGGACTAGCGGGAGAGTAGGGGAGACCCAGTACTTC
CAWSVLRTSGRVGETQYF
>TRBV30|.|TRBJ2-7|.
TGTGCCTGGACTTTCGGTTCGGTGATCTACGAGCAGTACTTC
CAWTFGSVIYEQYF
>TRBV9|few|TRBJ2-2|.
TGTGCCAGCAGCGTGGAGGGGAACGGGGAGCTGTTTTTT
CASSVEGNGELFF
>TRBV5-4|few|TRBJ2-6|.
TGTGCCAGCAGCTTGCCCTACATCTCTGGGGCCAACGTCCTGACTTTC
CASSLPYISGANVLTF
>TRBV27|.|TRBJ2-7|TRBD1
TGTGCCAGCAGTTCGGACAGGACCTACGAGCAGTACTTC
CASSSDRTYEQYF
>TRBV29-1|.|TRBJ2-7|.
TGCAGCGCAGCCCTGGCCGCCTACGAGCAGTACTTC
CSAALAAYEQYF
>TRBV7-9|few|TRBJ2-5|TRBD2
TGTGCCACGGGGACTAGCGGGAGGGCCTGGCAAGAGACCCAGTACTTC
CATGTSGRAWQETQYF
>TRBV10-3|few|TRBJ2-1|TRBD2
TGTGCCGCCTCTAGCGGGAGGGCCGAGAATGAGCAGTTCTTC
CAASSGRAENEQFF
>TRBV9|few|TRBJ2-1|.
TGTGCCAGCAGCGTGGTGGCAGGGAGGCGCGATGAGCAGTTCTTC
CASSVVAGRRDEQFF
>TRBV5-6|.|TRBJ2-1|.
TGTGCCAGCGGAACAGGGACTGATGAGCAGTTCTTC
CASGTGTDEQFF
>TRBV7-3|few|TRBJ2-3|.
TGTGCCAGCAGCCCAACAGGGGATACGCAGTATTTT
CASSPTGDTQYF
>TRBV7-2|few|TRBJ2-3|.
TGTGCCAGCAGCTTAGCGTCAGGGCCAGATACGCAGTATTTT
CASSLASGPDTQYF
>TRBV7-2|.|TRBJ2-5|TRBD1
TGTGCCAGCAGCCCCACCCGGGACAGGGGGCTCGGGACCCAGTACTTC
CASSPTRDRGLGTQYF
>TRBV11-2|.|TRBJ2-3|.
TGTGCCAGCAGCTTAGTAGACCTAAGCACAGATACGCAGTATTTT
CASSLVDLSTDTQYF
>TRBV6-5|.|TRBJ2-7|TRBD2
TGTGCCAGCAGTTATAGCGGGACCTACGAGCAGTACTTC
CASSYSGTYEQYF
>TRBV2|few|TRBJ1-5|TRBD1
TGTGCCAGCAACCCACAGGGGAGCAATCAGCCCCAGCATTTT
CASNPQGSNQPQHF
>TRBV4-3|.|TRBJ1-2|.
TGCGCCAGCAGCCAACCTGACAGAAACTATGGCTACACCTTC
CASSQPDRNYGYTF
>TRBV29-1|few|TRBJ2-5|TRBD2
TGCAGCGCTCCTACCGCTAGCGGGAGGGGAGAGACCCAGTACTTC
CSAPTASGRGETQYF
>TRBV27|few|TRBJ2-5|.
TGTGCCAGCAGATCTGGGTGGGAGACCCAGTACTTC
CASRSGWETQYF
>TRBV5-1|.|TRBJ1-2|.
TGCGCCAGCAGCGTGGACAGCCTCTATGGCTACACCTTC
CASSVDSLYGYTF